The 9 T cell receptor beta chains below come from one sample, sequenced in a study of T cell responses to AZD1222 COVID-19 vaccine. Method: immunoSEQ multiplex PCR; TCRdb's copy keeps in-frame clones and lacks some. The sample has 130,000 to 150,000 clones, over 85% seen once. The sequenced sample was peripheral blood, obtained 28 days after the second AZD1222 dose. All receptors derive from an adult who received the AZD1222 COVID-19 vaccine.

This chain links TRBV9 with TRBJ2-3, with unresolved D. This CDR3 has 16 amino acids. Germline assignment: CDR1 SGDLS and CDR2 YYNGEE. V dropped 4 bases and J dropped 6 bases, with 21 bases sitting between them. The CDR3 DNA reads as TGTGCCAGCAGCCTCGGGCCGCACGAGAGTGGGGATACGCAGTATTTT. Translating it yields CASSLGPHESGDTQYF.

CDR3 region: CAWSGAGEEQYF. The CDR3 coding sequence is TGTGCCTGGAGCGGAGCGGGGGAAGAGCAGTACTTC. This chain connects TRBV30 to TRBJ2-7, with TRBD2 identical over 8 bases. The CDR3 has 12 residues. Germline CDR1 is GTSNPN and CDR2 is SVGIG (reference sequence). The J segment lost 7 bases and the V segment lost 3 bases, leaving 5 bases of the junction unmatched. Filled out from reference TRBV30 and TRBJ2-7, the complete variable domain reads SQTIHQWPATLVQPVGSPLSLECTVEGTSNPNLYWYRQAAGRGLQLLFYSVGIGQISSEVPQNLSASRPQDRQFILSSKKLLLSDSGFYLCAWSGAGEEQYFGPGTRLTVT.

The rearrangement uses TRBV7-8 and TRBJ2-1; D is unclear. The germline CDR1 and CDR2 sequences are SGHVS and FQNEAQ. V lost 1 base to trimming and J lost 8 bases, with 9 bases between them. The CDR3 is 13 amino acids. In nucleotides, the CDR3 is TGTGCCAGCAGCTTAGTATCGGGCCATGAGCAGTTCTTC. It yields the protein CASSLVSGHEQFF.

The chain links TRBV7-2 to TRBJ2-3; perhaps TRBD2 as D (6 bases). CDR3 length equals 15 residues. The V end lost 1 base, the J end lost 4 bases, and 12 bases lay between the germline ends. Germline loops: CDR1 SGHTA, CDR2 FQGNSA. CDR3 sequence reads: CASSLEGGGADTQYF. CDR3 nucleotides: TGTGCCAGCAGCTTAGAGGGAGGTGGCGCAGATACGCAGTATTTT. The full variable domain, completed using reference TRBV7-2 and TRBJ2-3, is GAGVSQSPSNKVTEKGKDVELRCDPISGHTALYWYRQSLGQGLEFLIYFQGNSAPDKSGLPSDRFSAERTGGSVSTLTIQRTQQEDSAVYLCASSLEGGGADTQYFGPGTRLTVL.

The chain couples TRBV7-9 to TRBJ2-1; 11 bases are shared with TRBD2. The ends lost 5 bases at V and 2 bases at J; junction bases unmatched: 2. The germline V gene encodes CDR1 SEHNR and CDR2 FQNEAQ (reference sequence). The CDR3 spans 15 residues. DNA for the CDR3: TGTGCCAGCAGCATGGGACTAGCGGCCTACAATGAGCAGTTCTTC. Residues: CASSMGLAAYNEQFF.

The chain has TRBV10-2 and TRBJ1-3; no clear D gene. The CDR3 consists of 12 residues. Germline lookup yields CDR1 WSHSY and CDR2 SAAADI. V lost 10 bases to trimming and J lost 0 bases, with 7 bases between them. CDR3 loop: CAIRNSGNTIYF. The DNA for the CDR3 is TGCGCCATACGGAACTCTGGAAACACCATATATTTT.

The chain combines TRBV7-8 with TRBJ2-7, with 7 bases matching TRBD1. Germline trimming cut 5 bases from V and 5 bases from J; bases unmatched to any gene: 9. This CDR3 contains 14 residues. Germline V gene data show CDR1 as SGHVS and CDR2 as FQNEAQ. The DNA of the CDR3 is TGTGCCAGCAGCCTATACAGGGGCAGGGACGAGCAGTACTTC. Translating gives CASSLYRGRDEQYF.

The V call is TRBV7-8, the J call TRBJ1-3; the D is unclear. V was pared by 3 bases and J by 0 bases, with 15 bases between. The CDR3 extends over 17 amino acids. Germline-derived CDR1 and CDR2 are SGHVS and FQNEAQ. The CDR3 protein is CASSFFQLHTSGNTIYF. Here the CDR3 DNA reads TGTGCCAGCAGCTTCTTCCAGCTCCATACCTCTGGAAACACCATATATTTT.

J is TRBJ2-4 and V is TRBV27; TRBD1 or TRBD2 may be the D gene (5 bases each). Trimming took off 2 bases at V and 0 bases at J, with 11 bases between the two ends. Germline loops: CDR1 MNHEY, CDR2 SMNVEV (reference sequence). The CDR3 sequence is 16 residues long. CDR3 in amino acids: CASSLAGALAKNIQYF. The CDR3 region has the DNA TGTGCCAGCAGTTTAGCCGGGGCCCTAGCCAAAAACATTCAGTACTTC.